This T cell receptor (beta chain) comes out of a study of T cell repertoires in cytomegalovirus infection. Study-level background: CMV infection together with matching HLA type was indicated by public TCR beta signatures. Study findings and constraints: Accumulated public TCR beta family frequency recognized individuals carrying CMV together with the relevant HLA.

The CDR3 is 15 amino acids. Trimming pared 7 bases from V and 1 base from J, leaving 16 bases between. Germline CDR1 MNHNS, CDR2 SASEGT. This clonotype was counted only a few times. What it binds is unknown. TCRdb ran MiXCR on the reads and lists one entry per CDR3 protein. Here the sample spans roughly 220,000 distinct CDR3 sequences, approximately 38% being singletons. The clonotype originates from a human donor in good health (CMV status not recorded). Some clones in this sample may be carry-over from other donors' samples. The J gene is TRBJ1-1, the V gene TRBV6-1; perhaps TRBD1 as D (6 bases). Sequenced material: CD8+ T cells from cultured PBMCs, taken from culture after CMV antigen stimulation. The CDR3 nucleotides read TGTGCCAGCACTGCTTCGGACAGTTGGAACACTGAAGCTTTCTTT. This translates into CASTASDSWNTEAFF.